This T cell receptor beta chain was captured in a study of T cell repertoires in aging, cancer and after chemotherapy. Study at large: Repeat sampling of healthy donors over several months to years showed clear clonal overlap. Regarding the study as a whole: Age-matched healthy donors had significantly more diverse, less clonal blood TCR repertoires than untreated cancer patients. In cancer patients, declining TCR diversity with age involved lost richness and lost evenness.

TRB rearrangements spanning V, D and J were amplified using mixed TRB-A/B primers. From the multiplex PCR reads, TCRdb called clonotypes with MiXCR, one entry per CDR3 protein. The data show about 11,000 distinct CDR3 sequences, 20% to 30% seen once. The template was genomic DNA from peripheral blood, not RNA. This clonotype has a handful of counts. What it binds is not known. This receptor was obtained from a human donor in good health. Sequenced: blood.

The CDR3: CSAPKDSNEQFF. CDR3 DNA sequence: TGCAGTGCCCCGAAGGACTCCAATGAGCAGTTCTTC. The chain has TRBV20-1 and TRBJ2-1; maybe TRBD2 (5 bases). Germline CDR1 is DFQATT and CDR2 is SNEGSKA (reference sequence). V gave up 6 bases and J gave up 6 bases, with 12 bases separating them. The CDR3 contains 12 residues.